Sequencing of this T cell receptor beta chain was carried out in a study of regulatory T cells in long-lasting Graves disease. Study-level results: Segments TRBV28, TRBJ1-2 and TRBJ2-5 showed preferential usage in persistent disease. Persistent Graves' patients showed reduced TCR diversity versus newly diagnosed patients.

Time point specified: newly diagnosed GD, antithyroid drugs for less than 3 months. The TCR library was made from RNA extracted from PBMCs. This clonotype appeared a few times. Its matching antigen is unknown. A much larger clone is a single base away; this may be a read error. CDR3-region Arm-PCR and iRepertoire HTBI primers produced the TCR beta libraries. MiXCR was run by TCRdb on the multiplex PCR reads, yielding one entry per CDR3 protein. This table holds around 480,000 distinct CDR3 sequences, 15% to 20% found once. Germline CDR1 and CDR2: SNHLY and FYNNEI. There are 12 residues in the CDR3. With 7 bases removed from V and 9 bases from J, the gap between germline ends came to 15 bases. These sequences were also reported in another study, on T cells in Graves' hyperthyroidism and ophthalmopathy.

This specimen was peripheral blood mononuclear cells (PBMCs), taken at new diagnosis, from a patient treated with antithyroid drugs. The V gene is TRBV2, the J gene TRBJ2-5; D might be TRBD1 or TRBD2, each matching 6 bases. The source of this sequence is a woman aged 35-65 years with Graves disease. CDR3 bases: TGTGCCAGCAAGTTCGAGGGGGAGGCCCAGTACTTC. Amino acid sequence: CASKFEGEAQYF. The whole variable domain, remainder taken from reference TRBV2 and TRBJ2-5, is EPEVTQTPSHQVTQMGQEVILRCVPISNHLYFYWYRQILGQKVEFLVSFYNNEISEKSEIFDDQFSVERPDGSNFTLKIRSTKLEDSAMYFCASKFEGEAQYFGPGTRLLVL.